Shown below are 7 T cell receptor beta chains from a single sample sequenced in a study of OX40 agonist ivuxolimab in advanced cancers. TCRdb's table, derived via immunoSEQ multiplex PCR, lists solely in-frame clones and lacks some. The table records 90,000 to 120,000 clones, around 93% of them present only once. Sequencing used CD4+ or CD8+ T cells sorted from blood, obtained in a trial of the OX40 agonist ivuxolimab. Receptor source: an adult with an advanced solid tumor such as melanoma, head and neck, liver or kidney cancer.

The gene calls are TRBV5-6 and TRBJ2-1; no clear D gene. This CDR3 spans 12 amino acids. CDR1 and CDR2 (germline): SGHDT, YYEEEE. Trimming removed 0 bases at V and 7 bases at J, with 5 bases between. As DNA, the CDR3 is TGTGCCAGCAGCTTGGAACGGAATGAGCAGTTCTTC. This codes for CASSLERNEQFF.

The table lists this clone with a count of one. This sequence joins TRBV5-1 and TRBJ1-1; D not resolved. Trimming took 4 bases from V and 0 from J, leaving 4 bases between them. Germline V gives CDR1 SGHRS, CDR2 YFSETQ. The CDR3 runs to 12 residues. The CDR3 spells CASSLVNTEAFF. The DNA for the CDR3 is TGCGCCAGCAGCCTGGTGAACACTGAAGCTTTCTTT.

This chain uses TRBV7-2 with TRBJ1-2, with a possible D match to TRBD1 (5 bases). This CDR3 spans 14 amino acids. Between the trimmed V and J ends, which lost 5 bases and 8 bases, there was a span of 18 bases. Germline CDR1 and CDR2: SGHTA and FQGNSA. CDR3 loop: CASSLNRDPRGYTF. For the CDR3, the DNA is TGTGCCAGCAGCCTAAACCGGGACCCTAGAGGCTACACCTTC.

The genes are TRBV7-8 and TRBJ2-1; 9 bases line up with TRBD2. Per germline, CDR1 SGHVS and CDR2 FQNEAQ. The V gene end was trimmed by 1 base and the J gene end by 2 bases; junction bases not matched to a gene: 3. CDR3 size: 16 residues. The CDR3 here is CASSLVASGTYNEQFF. CDR3 nucleotides: TGTGCCAGCAGCTTAGTGGCTAGCGGGACCTACAATGAGCAGTTCTTC.

The chain uses TRBV7-3 and TRBJ2-7; 9 nucleotides line up with TRBD1. The length of the CDR3 is 20 residues. Germline V gene lookup returns CDR1 SGHTA and CDR2 FQGTGA. V was clipped by 5 bases and J by 3 bases; unmatched bases: 23. As DNA, the CDR3 is TGTGCCAGCAGCCCCCAACCGGCCCCCGTCGGGGACAGGGCTAGCTACGAGCAGTACTTC. Protein sequence: CASSPQPAPVGDRASYEQYF.

This chain uses TRBV5-4 with TRBJ2-2, with D unresolved. Trimming removed 0 bases at V and 0 bases at J, with 12 bases between. Germline CDR1 and CDR2: SGHNT and YYREEE (reference sequence). The CDR3 sequence is 17 residues long. CDR3 in DNA: TGTGCCAGCAGCTTGGATCCATTGTACACGAACACCGGGGAGCTGTTTTTT. Its translation is CASSLDPLYTNTGELFF.

In this sample, this clone turned up once. The chain combines TRBV19 with TRBJ2-3, with D perhaps given as TRBD1 or TRBD2 (5 bases each). From germline, CDR1 is LNHDA and CDR2 SQIVND (reference sequence). The CDR3 totals 14 residues. V was trimmed by 9 bases and J by 0 bases, leaving 13 bases between them. DNA for the CDR3: TGTGCCAGCAGGGACCAGCCTAGCACAGATACGCAGTATTTT. This sequence encodes CASRDQPSTDTQYF.